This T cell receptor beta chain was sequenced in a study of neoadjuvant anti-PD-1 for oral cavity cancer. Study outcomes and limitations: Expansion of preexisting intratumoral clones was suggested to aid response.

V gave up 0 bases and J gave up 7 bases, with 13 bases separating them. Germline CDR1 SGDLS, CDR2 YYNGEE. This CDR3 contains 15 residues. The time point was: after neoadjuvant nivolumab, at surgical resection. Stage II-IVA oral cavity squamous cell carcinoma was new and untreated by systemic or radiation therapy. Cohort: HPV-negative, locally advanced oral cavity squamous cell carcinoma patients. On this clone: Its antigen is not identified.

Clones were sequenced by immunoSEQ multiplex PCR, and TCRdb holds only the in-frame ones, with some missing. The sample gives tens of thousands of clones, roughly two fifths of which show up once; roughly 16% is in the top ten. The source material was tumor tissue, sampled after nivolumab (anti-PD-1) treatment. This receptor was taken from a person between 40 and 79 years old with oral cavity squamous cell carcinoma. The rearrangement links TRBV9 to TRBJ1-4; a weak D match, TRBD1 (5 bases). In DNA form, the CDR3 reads TGTGCCAGCAGCGTAGCTGTACAGGAGCGTGAAAAACTGTTTTTT. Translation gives CASSVAVQEREKLFF.